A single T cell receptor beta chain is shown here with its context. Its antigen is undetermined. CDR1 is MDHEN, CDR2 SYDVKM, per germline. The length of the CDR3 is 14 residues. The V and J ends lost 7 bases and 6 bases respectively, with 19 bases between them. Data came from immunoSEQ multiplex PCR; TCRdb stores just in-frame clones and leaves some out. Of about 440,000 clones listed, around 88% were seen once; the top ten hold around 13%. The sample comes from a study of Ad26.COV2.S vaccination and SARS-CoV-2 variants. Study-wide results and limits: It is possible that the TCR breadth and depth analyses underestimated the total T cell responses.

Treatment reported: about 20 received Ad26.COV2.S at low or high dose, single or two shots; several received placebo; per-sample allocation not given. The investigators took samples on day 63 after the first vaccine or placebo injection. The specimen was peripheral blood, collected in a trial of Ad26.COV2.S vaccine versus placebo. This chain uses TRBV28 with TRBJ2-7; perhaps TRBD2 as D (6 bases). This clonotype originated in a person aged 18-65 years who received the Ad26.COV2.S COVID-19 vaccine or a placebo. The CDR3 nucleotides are TGTGCCAGCACCCAGGGCGGAGGGGCCGGCGAGCAGTACTTC. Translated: CASTQGGGAGEQYF.